Ten or more counts support the clone carrying this T cell receptor beta chain. Antigen specificity is unknown. The sample comes from a study of naive and memory T cell subsets. Study results and limitations: Over 90% of naive TCR sequences appeared only once after error correction, unlike memory subsets.

The CDR3 sequence is 14 residues long. V was shortened by 3 bases and J by 0 bases, with 9 bases between the two germline ends. From germline, CDR1 is SNHLY and CDR2 FYNNEI. Cells stained for CD3, CD4, CD8, CD45RA, CD27 and viability were sorted into four CD45RA/CD27 subsets. Sorting gates: effector memory CD45RA-CD27-, EMRA CD45RA+CD27-. Two oligonucleotides, mixed equimolar, formed the beta constant-region primer covering TRBC1 and TRBC2. TCRdb ran MiXCR on the UMI-ligation and nested PCR reads and lists one entry per CDR3 protein. The sample lists roughly 27,000 distinct CDR3 sequences, about 10% occurring once.

The receptor was isolated from a human donor in good health. Specimen: effector memory CD4+ T cells from blood. Subset described: effector memory, CD45RA- CD27-. The rearrangement links TRBV2 to TRBJ2-7; D is ambiguous. CDR3: CASSDFTSSYEQYF. In DNA, the CDR3 is TGTGCCAGCAGTGACTTCACGAGCTCCTACGAGCAGTACTTC.